This T cell receptor beta chain was captured by sequencing in a study of blood T cell repertoires in COVID-19. For the study at large: The United States, Italy and Spain supplied acute and convalescent COVID-19 samples.

Between the trimmed V and J ends, which lost 4 bases and 0 bases, there was a span of 7 bases. CDR1 LNHDA and CDR2 SQIVND come from the germline V gene (reference sequence). The CDR3 spans 15 residues. Data came from immunoSEQ multiplex PCR; TCRdb stores just in-frame clones and leaves some out. The table includes 55,000 to 80,000 clones, about 90% detected once. V and J are TRBV19 and TRBJ1-6, with D perhaps TRBD1 (5 bases). The specimen was peripheral blood. This clonotype originated in a human donor in a cohort sampled during active COVID-19. CDR3 protein: CASSRQSSYNSPLHF. DNA for the CDR3: TGTGCCAGTAGTAGACAGAGCTCCTATAATTCACCCCTCCACTTT.